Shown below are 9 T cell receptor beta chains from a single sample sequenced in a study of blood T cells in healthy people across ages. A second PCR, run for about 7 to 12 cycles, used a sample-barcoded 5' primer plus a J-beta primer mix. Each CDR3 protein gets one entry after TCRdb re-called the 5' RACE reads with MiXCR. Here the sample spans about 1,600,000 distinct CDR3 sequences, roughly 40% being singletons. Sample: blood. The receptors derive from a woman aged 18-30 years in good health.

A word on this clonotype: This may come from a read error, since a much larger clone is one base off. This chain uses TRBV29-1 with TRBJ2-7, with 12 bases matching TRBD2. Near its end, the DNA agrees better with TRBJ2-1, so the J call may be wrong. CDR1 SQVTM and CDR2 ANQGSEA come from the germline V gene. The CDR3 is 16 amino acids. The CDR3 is CSVCLTSGRSSYEQFF. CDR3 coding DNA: TGCAGCGTTTGTCTTACTAGCGGGAGGAGCTCCTACGAGCAGTTCTTC.

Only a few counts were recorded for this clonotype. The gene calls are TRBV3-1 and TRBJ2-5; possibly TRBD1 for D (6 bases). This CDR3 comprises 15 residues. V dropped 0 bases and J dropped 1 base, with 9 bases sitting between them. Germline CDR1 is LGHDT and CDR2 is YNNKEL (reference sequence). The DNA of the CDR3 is TGTGCCAGCAGCCAAGATGAGACAGGCCAAGAGACCCAGTACTTC. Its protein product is CASSQDETGQETQYF.

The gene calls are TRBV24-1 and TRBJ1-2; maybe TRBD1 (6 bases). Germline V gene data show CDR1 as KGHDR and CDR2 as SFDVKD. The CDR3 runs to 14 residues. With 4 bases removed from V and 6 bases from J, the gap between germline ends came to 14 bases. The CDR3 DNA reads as TGTGCCACCAGTGACAGGGGATCAGGCGATGGCTACACCTTC. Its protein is CATSDRGSGDGYTF.

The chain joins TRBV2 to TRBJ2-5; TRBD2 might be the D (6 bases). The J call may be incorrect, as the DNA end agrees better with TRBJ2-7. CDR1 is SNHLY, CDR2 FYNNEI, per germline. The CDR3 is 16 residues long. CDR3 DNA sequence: TGTGCCAGCAGTGAACGGAGGGGCGGGGCCCCCCGCGAGCAGTACTTC. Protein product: CASSERRGGAPREQYF.

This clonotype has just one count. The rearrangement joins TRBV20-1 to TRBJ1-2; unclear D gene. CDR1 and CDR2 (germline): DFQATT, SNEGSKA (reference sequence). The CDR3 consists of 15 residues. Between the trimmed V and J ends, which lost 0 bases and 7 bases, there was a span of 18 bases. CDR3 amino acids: CSARDPFEAGGGYTF. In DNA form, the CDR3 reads TGCAGTGCTAGAGATCCCTTTGAAGCCGGTGGTGGCTACACCTTC.

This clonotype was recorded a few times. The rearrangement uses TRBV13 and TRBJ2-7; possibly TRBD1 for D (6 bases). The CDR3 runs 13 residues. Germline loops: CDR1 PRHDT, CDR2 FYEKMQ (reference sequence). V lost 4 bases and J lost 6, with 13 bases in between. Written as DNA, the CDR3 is TGTGCCAGCAGCTATACCCGGACAGCCGAGCAGTACTTC. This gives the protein CASSYTRTAEQYF.

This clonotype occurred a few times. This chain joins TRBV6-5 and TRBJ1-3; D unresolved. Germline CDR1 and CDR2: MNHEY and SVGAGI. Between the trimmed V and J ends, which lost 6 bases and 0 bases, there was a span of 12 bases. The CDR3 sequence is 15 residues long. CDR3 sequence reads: CASRPDLSSGNTIYF. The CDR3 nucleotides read TGTGCCAGCAGGCCCGATCTGAGCTCTGGAAACACCATATATTTT.

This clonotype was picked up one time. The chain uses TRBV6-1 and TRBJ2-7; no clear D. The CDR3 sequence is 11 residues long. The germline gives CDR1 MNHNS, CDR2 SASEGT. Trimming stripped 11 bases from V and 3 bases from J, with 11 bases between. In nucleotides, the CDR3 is TGTGCCGTGCTTAGGTTCTACGAGCAGTACTTC. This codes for CAVLRFYEQYF.

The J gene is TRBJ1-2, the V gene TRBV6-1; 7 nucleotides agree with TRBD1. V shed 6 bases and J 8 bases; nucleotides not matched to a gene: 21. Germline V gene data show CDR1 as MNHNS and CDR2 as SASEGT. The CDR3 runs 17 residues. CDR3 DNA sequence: TGTGCCAGCAGAGGCCGCCGGGACAGTTGGGCTCCGACGGGCTACACCTTC. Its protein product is CASRGRRDSWAPTGYTF.